The next 12 T cell receptor beta chains were all read from a single sample in a study of circulating CD8 cells and anti-PD-1 response in melanoma. Live CD3+CD8+TCRalphabeta+ cells were sorted into four subsets by PD-1 and/or TIGIT. Using around 15 ng of total RNA, TCR libraries were made with the QIAseq Immune Repertoire TCR panel. In TCRdb, the reads were re-called with MiXCR into one record per CDR3 protein. Seen here are about 320 distinct CDR3 sequences, about 4.5% observed once, and the top ten hold over 20%. Sequencing was performed on CD8+ T cells from PBMCs, taken at baseline or after one month of anti-PD-1 therapy (not recorded which). The receptors here all came from a human donor with melanoma.

This clonotype is classed as large. V gene TRBV19 combines with J gene TRBJ2-1; D is ambiguous. CDR1 and CDR2 from the germline V gene are LNHDA and SQIVND (reference sequence). Trimming cost V 3 bases and J 6 bases, with 6 bases left between them. The CDR3 is 12 residues long. The CDR3 DNA is TGTGCCAGTAGTATGGGTCCCAATGAGCAGTTCTTC. Translated: CASSMGPNEQFF. Full variable domain (remainder filled in from reference TRBV19 and TRBJ2-1): DGGITQSPKYLFRKEGQNVTLSCEQNLNHDAMYWYRQDPGQGLRLIYYSQIVNDFQKGDIAEGYSVSREKKESFPLTVTSAQKNPTAFYLCASSMGPNEQFFGPGTRLTVL.

This clonotype is termed large. The chain joins TRBV7-3 to TRBJ2-5; 12 bases line up with TRBD2. V was pared by 1 base and J by 4 bases, with 4 bases of the junction left unmatched. Germline V lookup: CDR1 SGHTA, CDR2 FQGTGA. The CDR3 totals 16 residues. CDR3 nucleotide sequence: TGTGCCAGCAGCTTAAAACTAGCGGGAGGATTAGAGACCCAGTACTTC. Its protein product is CASSLKLAGGLETQYF.

This clonotype is medium-sized (0.01 to 0.1%) in the sample. The J gene is TRBJ2-7, the V gene TRBV6-1; possible D gene TRBD2, 5 bases. The CDR3 length is 14 residues. Trimming stripped 0 bases from V and 2 bases from J, with 8 bases between. CDR1 is MNHNS and CDR2 is SASEGT in the germline V gene. This CDR3 reads CASSEAQLAYEQYF. The CDR3 DNA reads as TGTGCCAGCAGTGAAGCGCAACTAGCCTACGAGCAGTACTTC.

This clonotype counts as large. The chain joins TRBV24-1 to TRBJ2-2; D is unclear. V was clipped by 4 bases and J by 0 bases, with 5 bases between them. CDR3 length: 14 amino acids. The germline gives CDR1 KGHDR, CDR2 SFDVKD. CDR3 sequence (DNA): TGTGCCACCAGTGACCGCGCGAACACCGGGGAGCTGTTTTTT. Protein sequence: CATSDRANTGELFF.

This clonotype is deemed large. The gene calls are TRBV4-1 and TRBJ2-2, with a tentative D call TRBD2 (6 bases). Between the trimmed V and J ends, which lost 6 bases and 1 base, there was a span of 15 bases. This CDR3 is 16 amino acids long. The germline gives CDR1 MGHRA, CDR2 YSYEKL. CDR3 residues: CASSELSGWNTGELFF. CDR3 in DNA: TGCGCCAGCAGTGAGCTAAGCGGGTGGAACACCGGGGAGCTGTTTTTT.

This clonotype is classed as large. The chain is built from TRBV2 and TRBJ2-7; no reliable D call. Germline V gene data show CDR1 as SNHLY and CDR2 as FYNNEI. The CDR3 sequence is 14 residues long. V was cut by 3 bases and J by 2 bases, with 11 bases left in between. This CDR3 reads CASSEDGRPYEQYF. CDR3 sequence (DNA): TGTGCCAGCAGTGAGGATGGCAGACCCTACGAGCAGTACTTC.

Regarding this clonotype: Without the conserved terminal phenylalanine or tryptophan, this CDR3 likely stems from a read error. The chain combines TRBV29-1 with TRBJ1-1; tentative D call: TRBD1 (6 bases). This CDR3 contains 13 residues. V lost 3 bases and J 3 bases, leaving 11 bases between the germline ends. Germline CDR1 is SQVTM and CDR2 is ANQGSEA. The CDR3 DNA is TGCAGCGTTGACAGGGGACCGGACACTGAAGCTTTCTAT. Translating gives CSVDRGPDTEAFY.

The V and J genes are TRBV28 and TRBJ2-7; D gene ambiguous. The V and J ends lost 6 bases and 4 bases respectively, with 19 bases between them. The CDR3 length is 15 residues. Germline V gives CDR1 MDHEN, CDR2 SYDVKM. CDR3 protein: CASSPPRGPRYEQYF. The CDR3 DNA sequence: TGTGCCAGCAGCCCCCCCCGCGGACCTAGATACGAGCAGTACTTC.

This clonotype rates as large (0.1 to 1%). V gene TRBV19 combines with J gene TRBJ2-6; a weak D match, TRBD1 (6 bases). Germline V gene sequence: CDR1 LNHDA, CDR2 SQIVND (reference sequence). The V gene lost 1 base and the J gene lost 0 bases, with 16 bases spanning the gap. The CDR3 has 19 amino acids. The CDR3 DNA reads as TGTGCCAGTAGTATAGGGTTACAGGGCACGCTCTCTGGGGCCAACGTCCTGACTTTC. Translating gives CASSIGLQGTLSGANVLTF.

By its share, this clonotype is large. The chain couples TRBV28 to TRBJ2-4, with 7 bases lining up with TRBD2. This CDR3 region has 14 residues. Germline V CDR1 and CDR2: MDHEN, SYDVKM. After removal of 2 bases from V and 6 bases from J, the junction contained 4 bases not matched to a gene. CDR3 region: CASSLAGEANIQYF. For the CDR3, the DNA is TGTGCCAGCAGTTTAGCGGGAGAGGCAAACATTCAGTACTTC.

This clonotype is large. This chain joins TRBV2 and TRBJ1-5, with a tentative D call TRBD1 (6 bases). The V end lost 9 bases, the J end lost 0 bases, and 15 bases lay between the germline ends. The CDR3 sequence is 15 residues long. Germline V gene data show CDR1 as SNHLY and CDR2 as FYNNEI. CDR3 residues: CASHRTDYSNQPQHF. DNA for the CDR3: TGTGCCAGTCACAGGACAGACTATAGCAATCAGCCCCAGCATTTT.

This clonotype is large in the sample. The chain recombines TRBV27 with TRBJ2-5, with 8 positions matching TRBD1. The length of the CDR3 is 14 residues. The ends lost 6 bases at V and 1 base at J; junction bases unmatched: 4. Germline CDR1 is MNHEY and CDR2 is SMNVEV (reference sequence). The CDR3 sequence is CASSDRGLQETQYF. The CDR3 DNA is TGTGCCAGCAGCGACAGGGGACTCCAAGAGACCCAGTACTTC.